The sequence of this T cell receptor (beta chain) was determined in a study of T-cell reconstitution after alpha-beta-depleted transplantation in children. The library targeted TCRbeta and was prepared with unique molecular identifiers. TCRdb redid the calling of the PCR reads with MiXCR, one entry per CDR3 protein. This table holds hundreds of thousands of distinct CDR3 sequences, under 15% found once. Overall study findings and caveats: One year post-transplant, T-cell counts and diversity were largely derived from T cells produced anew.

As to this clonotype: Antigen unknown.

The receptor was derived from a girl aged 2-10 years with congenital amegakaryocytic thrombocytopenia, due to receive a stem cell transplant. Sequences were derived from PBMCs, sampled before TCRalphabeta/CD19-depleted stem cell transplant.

Here the CDR3 reads CASSWVGNTGELFF. DNA of the CDR3: TGTGCCAGCAGTTGGGTGGGGAACACCGGGGAGCTGTTTTTT. The chain uses TRBV6-5 and TRBJ2-2; D not resolved. The V end was cut by 4 bases, the J end by 1 base, with 7 bases between. The CDR3 has 14 residues. CDR1 and CDR2 from the germline V gene are MNHEY and SVGAGI.